A selection of T cell receptor beta chains follows, all from one sample in a study of cytomegalovirus exposure and HLA in healthy donors. Produced via immunoSEQ multiplex PCR; TCRdb's table is partial and in-frame only. Of roughly 190,000 clones in the sample, about 9% were seen once. Sequencing was carried out using PBMCs. Receptors originate from a woman aged 25 to 39 in good health and CMV-seropositive. The conserved cysteine and the conserved F or W are not part of the CDR3 here. Each record gives: V gene, J gene, D gene, CDR3 protein. A D gene is named only where the DNA matches it firmly.

v_call: TRBV10-2
j_call: TRBJ2-7
d_call: TRBD1
cdr3_aa: ASSAGTGREQY

v_call: TRBV15
j_call: TRBJ2-2
d_call: TRBD1
cdr3_aa: ATSRSARTGGHTGELF

v_call: TRBV6-4
j_call: TRBJ2-3
d_call: -
cdr3_aa: ASSDWGGTDTQY

v_call: TRBV27
j_call: TRBJ1-2
d_call: -
cdr3_aa: ASSAGEGGYT

v_call: TRBV6-6
j_call: TRBJ1-3
d_call: TRBD1
cdr3_aa: AIWIGTGGNTIY

v_call: TRBV9
j_call: TRBJ2-7
d_call: TRBD1
cdr3_aa: ASSVDGTVSYEQY

v_call: TRBV19
j_call: TRBJ2-5
d_call: -
cdr3_aa: ASRAQVRPEETQY

v_call: TRBV5-1
j_call: TRBJ2-3
d_call: TRBD2
cdr3_aa: ASSFGTSTSTDTQY

v_call: TRBV5-1
j_call: TRBJ1-1
d_call: -
cdr3_aa: ASSLGGAYTEAF

v_call: TRBV7-9
j_call: TRBJ2-5
d_call: TRBD2
cdr3_aa: ASSLREGRETQY

v_call: TRBV2
j_call: TRBJ1-5
d_call: -
cdr3_aa: ASRESRGYNQPQH

v_call: TRBV5-6
j_call: TRBJ2-3
d_call: -
cdr3_aa: ASSRPPGTDTQY

v_call: TRBV6-5
j_call: TRBJ2-1
d_call: -
cdr3_aa: ASSYPGTFYNEQF

v_call: TRBV5-4
j_call: TRBJ2-7
d_call: -
cdr3_aa: ASSSKTEAYEQY

v_call: TRBV6-8
j_call: TRBJ2-7
d_call: TRBD1
cdr3_aa: ASSYRSGQGADEQY

v_call: TRBV5-1
j_call: TRBJ2-1
d_call: -
cdr3_aa: ASSLVGTSSYNEQF

v_call: TRBV30
j_call: TRBJ2-5
d_call: TRBD1
cdr3_aa: AWSSGTVETQY

v_call: TRBV19
j_call: TRBJ2-7
d_call: -
cdr3_aa: ASSATGHEQY

v_call: TRBV15
j_call: TRBJ2-7
d_call: -
cdr3_aa: ATSRDVRDEQY

v_call: TRBV11-2
j_call: TRBJ1-2
d_call: -
cdr3_aa: ASSLDRGRSYT

v_call: TRBV2
j_call: TRBJ2-7
d_call: TRBD1
cdr3_aa: ASSKDRNYEQY

v_call: TRBV5-4
j_call: TRBJ2-7
d_call: -
cdr3_aa: ASSWDGGRPYEQY

v_call: TRBV5-1
j_call: TRBJ2-2
d_call: -
cdr3_aa: ASSQQPNTGELF

v_call: TRBV28
j_call: TRBJ2-7
d_call: TRBD2
cdr3_aa: ASSVAGGSYEQY

v_call: TRBV2
j_call: TRBJ1-5
d_call: -
cdr3_aa: ASSSHSGSNQPQH

v_call: TRBV7-2
j_call: TRBJ2-1
d_call: -
cdr3_aa: ASSPTASRGYNEQF

v_call: TRBV7-2
j_call: TRBJ2-2
d_call: -
cdr3_aa: ASSLVRAVNTGELF

v_call: TRBV4-2
j_call: TRBJ2-7
d_call: TRBD2
cdr3_aa: ASSQEEENPTGGEGSGYEQY

v_call: TRBV2
j_call: TRBJ1-1
d_call: -
cdr3_aa: ASSGPPSEAF

v_call: TRBV7-8
j_call: TRBJ2-7
d_call: -
cdr3_aa: ASSQGEERRY

v_call: TRBV11-2
j_call: TRBJ2-1
d_call: TRBD2
cdr3_aa: ASSPTPLAGNEQF

v_call: TRBV9
j_call: TRBJ2-1
d_call: -
cdr3_aa: ASSVANEQF

v_call: TRBV18
j_call: TRBJ1-5
d_call: -
cdr3_aa: ASSPGQGNNQPQH

v_call: TRBV7-2
j_call: TRBJ2-1
d_call: TRBD2
cdr3_aa: ASSLEGREATLYNEQF

v_call: TRBV19
j_call: TRBJ1-5
d_call: -
cdr3_aa: ASSPNKHDQPQH

v_call: TRBV27
j_call: TRBJ1-2
d_call: TRBD1
cdr3_aa: ASSADRGLYGYT

v_call: TRBV6-1
j_call: TRBJ2-7
d_call: -
cdr3_aa: ASSEAAPQY

v_call: TRBV12-5
j_call: TRBJ2-7
d_call: TRBD1
cdr3_aa: ASGSPTTGDPQY

v_call: TRBV2
j_call: TRBJ1-4
d_call: TRBD1
cdr3_aa: ASSIQGAGEKLF

v_call: TRBV6-1
j_call: TRBJ1-3
d_call: -
cdr3_aa: ASSENRATSGNTIY

v_call: TRBV5-4
j_call: TRBJ2-3
d_call: TRBD2
cdr3_aa: ASSFYLGSGSVTDTQY

v_call: TRBV7-9
j_call: TRBJ1-1
d_call: TRBD1
cdr3_aa: ASSLDRGPEAF

v_call: TRBV6-6
j_call: TRBJ2-7
d_call: TRBD1
cdr3_aa: ASSDRVHEQY

v_call: TRBV19
j_call: TRBJ1-1
d_call: -
cdr3_aa: AAAWTGSTEAF

v_call: TRBV5-4
j_call: TRBJ2-3
d_call: TRBD2
cdr3_aa: ASSLGTSGRHDTQY

v_call: TRBV13
j_call: TRBJ2-3
d_call: TRBD2
cdr3_aa: ASSSGLGAAPSTDTQY

v_call: TRBV11-2
j_call: TRBJ2-7
d_call: TRBD1
cdr3_aa: ASSPGQGDLYEQY

v_call: TRBV6-1
j_call: TRBJ2-7
d_call: TRBD1
cdr3_aa: ASSESGQGVYEQY

v_call: TRBV2
j_call: TRBJ1-5
d_call: TRBD1
cdr3_aa: ASSDPDRGNQPQH

v_call: TRBV6-5
j_call: TRBJ1-2
d_call: TRBD1
cdr3_aa: ASSYGQGYRYGYT

v_call: TRBV10-3
j_call: TRBJ1-5
d_call: TRBD1
cdr3_aa: ATRDSTYSNQPQH